Listed below are T cell receptor beta chains from one sample, sequenced in a study of neurological immune-mediated disorders. Each CDR3 protein is one row after TCRdb ran MiXCR on the 5' RACE reads. The table lists 50,000 to 70,000 distinct CDR3 sequences, around 3% of them singletons. Sequencing was carried out using PBMCs. Receptors were obtained from a man aged 35-49 years with multiple sclerosis. CDR3s include the opening cysteine and the closing phenylalanine or tryptophan. D genes are given only for firm matches. Some rows have no size entry. The others give once, few or many, or a class for an expanded clone.

TRBV20-1,many,TRBJ1-6,.,TGCAGTGCTAGGAAACCTACGAGCTCCTATAATTCACCCCTCCACTTT,CSARKPTSSYNSPLHF
TRBV20-1,many,TRBJ2-1,TRBD2,TGCAGTGCTAGAGATCAGACTAGCGGGAGAGTAAATGAGCAGTTCTTC,CSARDQTSGRVNEQFF
TRBV7-8,many,TRBJ2-2,TRBD2,TGTGCCAGCAGCTTACTGACTAGCGGAGACACCGGGGAGCTGTTTTTT,CASSLLTSGDTGELFF
TRBV24-1,.,TRBJ2-2,TRBD1,TGTGCCACCAGTGAACAGGGGCGAGCTCCCGGGGAGCTGTTTTTT,CATSEQGRAPGELFF
TRBV20-1,many,TRBJ2-2,.,TGCAGTGCTATTGACAGCCAAACCGGGGAGCTGTTTTTT,CSAIDSQTGELFF
TRBV27,few,TRBJ2-2,.,TGTGCCAGCAGGGACAGTTTCACCGGGGAGCTGTTTTTT,CASRDSFTGELFF
TRBV20-1,many,TRBJ2-3,TRBD1,TGCAGTGCTAGAGATGGGACAGGGGGTTTCGATACGCAGTATTTT,CSARDGTGGFDTQYF
TRBV7-2,many,TRBJ1-6,.,TGTGCCAGCAGCTTAAGGCGAAGGCTAGGCGATAATTCACCCCTCCACTTT,CASSLRRRLGDNSPLHF
TRBV6-5,many,TRBJ1-1,.,TGTGCCAGCAGAGCAGGGTATTGGACTGAAGCTTTCTTT,CASRAGYWTEAFF
TRBV19,many,TRBJ1-1,.,TGTGCCAGTATGAGGAGGGCCTCAACCCTGAACACTGAAGCTTTCTTT,CASMRRASTLNTEAFF
TRBV5-1,many,TRBJ2-5,.,TGCGCCAGCAGCTTATCAAGTCCGGGGGCGGGGGAGACCCAGTACTTC,CASSLSSPGAGETQYF
TRBV6-6,many,TRBJ2-7,.,TGTGCCAGCAGTTACCCCGGGACTCCGGTCGGCCAGTACTTC,CASSYPGTPVGQYF
TRBV19,many,TRBJ1-5,.,TGTGCCACCTGGGGGTATAGCAATCAGCCCCAGCATTTT,CATWGYSNQPQHF
TRBV20-1,many,TRBJ2-7,TRBD1,TGCAGTGCTAGCGGGCAGGGGGTCTACGAGCAGTACTTC,CSASGQGVYEQYF
TRBV29-1,many,TRBJ1-1,.,TGCAGCGTTGAAGATCCCCAAGTCCGAGGGGACACTGAAGCTTTCTTT,CSVEDPQVRGDTEAFF
TRBV10-3,many,TRBJ2-7,.,TGTGCCATCAGAGGGGAAATGGACTACGAGCAGTACTTC,CAIRGEMDYEQYF
TRBV5-4,many,TRBJ2-5,TRBD1,TGTGCCGGCAAACGGGCAGGGGGCGAAGAGACCCAGTACTTC,CAGKRAGGEETQYF
TRBV6-6,many,TRBJ1-3,TRBD1,TGTGCCAGCAGTTACGGGACAGGGTCTGGAAACACCATATATTTT,CASSYGTGSGNTIYF
TRBV3-1,many,TRBJ2-3,TRBD2,TGTGCCAGCAGCCTATCGGGCGGGAGAAGAGATACGCAGTATTTT,CASSLSGGRRDTQYF
TRBV20-1,many,TRBJ2-3,TRBD2,TGCAGTGCAAAACTAACTAGCGGGGGTCCAGATACGCAGTATTTT,CSAKLTSGGPDTQYF
TRBV5-5,many,TRBJ1-2,.,TGTGCCAGCAGCTTGGAAAGGGCAGGTGGCTACACCTTC,CASSLERAGGYTF
TRBV5-1,large,TRBJ2-3,TRBD1,TGCGCCAGCAGCCTGGCCGGACAGGGACCAGATACGCAGTATTTT,CASSLAGQGPDTQYF
TRBV19,many,TRBJ2-7,.,TGTGCCAGTAGTGACCCCGGGACGGCCCCTTCCTACGAGCAGTACTTC,CASSDPGTAPSYEQYF
TRBV5-1,many,TRBJ2-1,.,TGCGCCAGCAGCTTGGGGGAGGCCTACAATGAGCAGTTCTTC,CASSLGEAYNEQFF
TRBV20-1,many,TRBJ2-2,.,TGCAGTGCTAGAGACCCGGTGGGGGGGAACACCGGGGAGCTGTTTTTT,CSARDPVGGNTGELFF
TRBV6-5,many,TRBJ1-6,.,TGTGCCAGCAGACCCGACAGCACTAATTCACCCCTCCACTTT,CASRPDSTNSPLHF
TRBV29-1,many,TRBJ2-5,.,TGCAGCGTTGCCACAGCTCAAGAGACCCAGTACTTC,CSVATAQETQYF
TRBV12-3/TRBV12-4,.,TRBJ2-4,.,TGTGCCAGCAGTTTTGCCCGTGGGAGGACCAAAAAAATTCAGTACTTC,CASSFARGRTKKIQYF
TRBV5-1,many,TRBJ2-1,TRBD1,TGCGCCAGCAGCTCCACAGGGGGTTCCTACAATGAGCAGTTCTTC,CASSSTGGSYNEQFF
TRBV7-7,many,TRBJ2-2,TRBD1,TGTGCCAGCAGACGGACAGGGAACACCGGGGAGCTGTTTTTT,CASRRTGNTGELFF
TRBV20-1,many,TRBJ2-3,TRBD2,TGCAGTGGGTTAAATAGCGGGGGCACAGATACGCAGTATTTT,CSGLNSGGTDTQYF
TRBV20-1,many,TRBJ2-5,.,TGCAGCATGTATGACAGCACCCAAGCGGCCCAGTACTTC,CSMYDSTQAAQYF
TRBV11-2,many,TRBJ2-7,TRBD1,TGTGCCAGCAGCTTTACAAGGACAGGGGGTACCCTACACTACGAGCAGTACTTC,CASSFTRTGGTLHYEQYF
TRBV18,many,TRBJ2-3,.,TGTGCCAGCTCAACAAGGAAGAGCACAGATACGCAGTATTTT,CASSTRKSTDTQYF
TRBV5-1,many,TRBJ2-7,.,TGCGCCAGCAGCCCGAAGGGCCCTTCCTACGAGCAGTACTTC,CASSPKGPSYEQYF
TRBV6-1,many,TRBJ1-1,.,TGTGCCAGCAGTGAAGGGGATTATAAGGCTTTCTTT,CASSEGDYKAFF
TRBV7-9,many,TRBJ2-1,.,TGTGCCAGCAGCTTAAGGGCGAGTCGGGGTTTGTCCTACAATGAGCAGTTCTTC,CASSLRASRGLSYNEQFF
TRBV3-1,many,TRBJ1-1,.,TGTGCCAGCAGCCAGGAGCGGGGAGAAGCTTTCTTT,CASSQERGEAFF
TRBV9,many,TRBJ2-7,.,TGTGCCAGCAGCGTAGGAGGTTTCGAGCAGTACTTC,CASSVGGFEQYF
TRBV6-2/TRBV6-3,many,TRBJ2-7,.,TGTGCCAGCAGGCGCCGGGACAAGCCCTACGAGCAGTACTTC,CASRRRDKPYEQYF
TRBV12-3/TRBV12-4,.,TRBJ1-2,TRBD1,TGTGCCAGCAGTTTCGGACAGGGAAGGTACTATGGCTACACCTTC,CASSFGQGRYYGYTF
TRBV12-3/TRBV12-4,many,TRBJ1-2,.,TGTGCCAGCAGTTCTTCAACTAACTATGGCTACACCTTC,CASSSSTNYGYTF
TRBV5-6,many,TRBJ2-6,.,TGTGCCAGCAGCCCGGGGCACTCTGGGGCCAACGTCCTGACTTTC,CASSPGHSGANVLTF
TRBV3-1,many,TRBJ2-7,.,TGTGCCAGCAGCCGGGGGACGGTCACCTACGAGCAGTACTTC,CASSRGTVTYEQYF
TRBV5-1,few,TRBJ2-3,TRBD2,TGCGCCAGCAGCTTGATTCCCAGGACTAGCGGGTCCCCAGATACGCAGTATTTT,CASSLIPRTSGSPDTQYF
TRBV5-1,many,TRBJ1-5,.,TGCGCCAGCAGCTTAGGGGGGGGTCAGCCCCAGCATTTT,CASSLGGGQPQHF
TRBV20-1,many,TRBJ2-1,.,TGCAGTGCTCCTAGCGTTCCCTACAATGAGCAGTTCTTC,CSAPSVPYNEQFF
TRBV7-8,.,TRBJ1-2,TRBD1,TGTGCCAGCAGCTTGGGGGACAGGGGAAATAGCGGGGGCTACACCTTC,CASSLGDRGNSGGYTF